This note documents a single T cell receptor (beta chain) sequence. Only a few counts were recorded for this clone. Its specific antigen is unknown. Base qualities are not provided; no much larger clone lies one nucleotide away. Reading the germline V gene (reference sequence) gives CDR1 LGHDT and CDR2 YNNKEL. Here V drops 0 bases and J drops 2 bases, and the junction holds 8 bases not matched to any gene. Taken from cysteine to phenylalanine, the CDR3 has 18 residues. Only the CDR3 DNA is retained, 54 bases long and in frame from the first base. This sample is part of a study of blood T cell repertoires in COVID-19 (dated by TCRdb to the early 2020s). Describing the broader study: Collaborator samples came from the United States, Italy and Spain and covered acute and convalescent phases of COVID-19. The material from the prospective study consisted of cDNA or gDNA derived from T cells, B-cell-depleted T cells, or PBMCs. The dataset comprised deeply sampled blood TCRbeta repertoires from subjects exposed to, actively infected with, or recovered from COVID-19. The repertoires were released in a freely available public database meant as a resource for research on the immune response to SARS-CoV-2. The samples were drawn from the first 160 participants of the ongoing ImmuneRACE study and from 1,254 subjects provided by 6 global collaborators. The sample metadata nearly always contained a de-identified subject ID, COVID-19 status, age in years and sex. Where available, HLA class I and class II types were obtained from metadata supplied by the sample provider rather than from assay-based typing.

General findings and caveats noted by the study authors: How much clinical and demographic metadata was included differed by source and by participant, and the metadata was provided uncurated.

TCRbeta CDR3 regions were amplified from genomic DNA using the immunoSEQ Assay, a bias-controlled multiplex PCR. Turning to the authors' computational methods: The number of nucleated cells in each sample was estimated by amplification of reference gene primers within the assay. To quantify the absolute abundance of each unique TCRbeta CDR3 rearrangement, sequence reads were collapsed and filtered. Productive Simpson clonality was computed per sample as the square root of Simpson's diversity index over productive rearrangements. The table comes from immuneACCESS by way of TCRdb, which keeps in-frame sequences with V and J called. Part of the clones is missing from these tables; in studies checked, under half for an unresolved V gene and the rest for unknown reasons. That table supplies the V and J calls and clone size; D and trimming were determined from the DNA. The sample table records about 130,000 clones; roughly 84% of these occur just once. Approximately 12% of the sample is held by the ten biggest clonotypes.

A second Seattle source provided samples from volunteer blood donors who had recovered from COVID-19. Each collaborating institution followed its own protocols to collect whole blood in K2EDTA tubes. For TCRbeta analysis, collaborators shipped samples in one of three forms: frozen whole blood, isolated PBMCs, or DNA extracted from either of those sample types. The sequence was collected from a woman aged 25 to 39 who had recovered from COVID-19. What was sequenced was peripheral blood. This receptor chain uses TRBV3-1 (or the pseudogene TRBV3-2) and TRBJ2-1, with 9 bases aligning to TRBD1. This receptor carries the CDR3 CASSQDETGGFPYNEQFF. The DNA sequence follows: TGTGCCAGCAGCCAAGATGAGACAGGGGGTTTCCCCTACAATGAGCAGTTCTTC.